One and the same sample provided the 27 T cell receptor beta chains below, sequenced in a study of beta chain features in type 1 diabetes. Isolated RNA was reverse transcribed in full, so expressed TCRB transcripts were sequenced. Using immunoSEQ multiplex PCR, the repertoire was profiled, and TCRdb retains in-frame clones only, with some absent. Among over 350,000 clones listed, roughly 16% were seen once. The sample consisted of naive CD4+ T cells from blood. The receptors shown here come from a woman aged 18 to 35 in good health.

The chain links TRBV4-2 to TRBJ1-2; the D is unclear. CDR1 and CDR2 (germline): LGHNA, YNFKEQ. This CDR3 contains 12 residues. Deletions cut 4 bases from V and 3 bases from J, with 6 bases between. CDR3 sequence: CASSLDYYGYTF. The DNA for the CDR3 is TGTGCCAGCAGCCTCGACTACTATGGCTACACCTTC.

This clone was seen only a few times. The V call is TRBV6-5, the J call TRBJ1-5; no clear D. CDR1 and CDR2 (germline): MNHEY, SVGAGI. The CDR3 is 14 amino acids. Trimming shortened V by 5 bases and J by 4 bases, and 12 bases separated the two germline ends. This chain's CDR3 is CASSEGGKNQPQHF. The CDR3 nucleotides are TGTGCCAGCAGTGAGGGAGGGAAAAATCAGCCCCAGCATTTT.

This clone was found a few times. V gene TRBV29-1 combines with J gene TRBJ2-5, with D possibly matching TRBD2 (6 bases). CDR1 and CDR2 from the germline V gene are SQVTM and ANQGSEA. V gave up 3 bases and J gave up 3 bases, with 8 bases separating them. There are 12 residues in the CDR3. The CDR3 nucleotides read TGCAGCGTTGAGACGGGGGAAGAGACCCAGTACTTC. It translates to CSVETGEETQYF.

This chain connects TRBV9 to TRBJ2-1, with TRBD2 matching 8 bases. The J segment lost 7 bases and the V segment lost 5 bases, leaving 11 bases of the junction unmatched. CDR1 SGDLS and CDR2 YYNGEE come from the germline V gene. This CDR3 contains 15 residues. CDR3 DNA: TGTGCCAGCAGTGCCCCAGCGGGAGTTGGAAATGAGCAGTTCTTC. It specifies CASSAPAGVGNEQFF.

The chain couples TRBV4-2 to TRBJ1-2; no reliable D call. With 1 base removed from V and 1 base from J, the gap between germline ends came to 10 bases. The CDR3 is 15 residues long. From germline, CDR1 is LGHNA and CDR2 YNFKEQ. CDR3 region: CASSQAATGNYGYTF. The CDR3, as DNA: TGTGCCAGCAGCCAAGCGGCAACGGGTAACTATGGCTACACCTTC.

The rearrangement joins TRBV5-1 to TRBJ2-2; 13 bases map to TRBD2. The CDR3 runs 19 residues. Germline V CDR1 and CDR2: SGHRS, YFSETQ. With V trimmed by 3 bases and J by 4 bases, 12 bases remained unmatched. The CDR3 region has the DNA TGCGCCAGCAGCTGGAGACCGGGACTAGCGGGATCGGGCACCGGGGAGCTGTTTTTT. It codes for CASSWRPGLAGSGTGELFF.

The chain couples TRBV14 to TRBJ2-5; D is unclear. Germline CDR1 is SGHDN and CDR2 is FVKESK. Deletions cut 0 bases from V and 4 bases from J, with 6 bases between. The CDR3 covers 13 residues. The CDR3 DNA follows: TGTGCCAGCAGCCAAGATCTAGGAGAGACCCAGTACTTC. Protein sequence: CASSQDLGETQYF.

A few counts support this clone. The same CDR3 arises from other DNA sequences in this sample as well. This chain connects TRBV28 to TRBJ2-7, with D possibly matching TRBD1 (5 bases). CDR3 length: 11 amino acids. The germline V gene encodes CDR1 MDHEN and CDR2 SYDVKM. The ends were cut back, 5 bases at V and 5 bases at J, with 7 bases in the middle. In DNA form, the CDR3 reads TGTGCCAGCAGTCTCAGGGACGAGCAGTACTTC. It is translated as CASSLRDEQYF. The full variable domain, rest sourced from reference TRBV28 and TRBJ2-7, is DVKVTQSSRYLVKRTGEKVFLECVQDMDHENMFWYRQDPGLGLRLIYFSYDVKMKEKGDIPEGYSVSREKKERFSLILESASTNQTSMYLCASSLRDEQYFGPGTRLTVT.

The chain combines TRBV9 with TRBJ1-5; D may be TRBD1 (5 bases). V was clipped by 5 bases and J by 4 bases, with 16 bases between them. CDR1 and CDR2 from the germline V gene are SGDLS and YYNGEE. The CDR3 is 15 residues long. This chain's CDR3 is CASSFRPGLNQPQHF. In DNA, the CDR3 is TGTGCCAGCAGTTTTAGACCAGGGTTAAATCAGCCCCAGCATTTT.

A few counts support this clone. This chain joins TRBV5-6 and TRBJ1-5; TRBD1 agrees at 7 bases. With 4 bases clipped from V and 10 bases from J, the junction kept 11 bases outside the gene matches. This CDR3 is 14 amino acids long. Germline V gene sequence: CDR1 SGHDT, CDR2 YYEEEE. This CDR3 is CASSPATGSGPQHF. The DNA for the CDR3 is TGTGCCAGCAGCCCAGCGACAGGGTCGGGACCCCAGCATTTT.

This clone occurred a few times. This sequence joins TRBV5-1 and TRBJ2-2; D call uncertain. Looked up from germline, CDR1 is SGHRS and CDR2 is YFSETQ. This CDR3 region has 14 residues. Trimming pared 2 bases from V and 0 bases from J, leaving 5 bases between. For the CDR3, the DNA is TGCGCCAGCAGCTTAAACACGAACACCGGGGAGCTGTTTTTT. Protein: CASSLNTNTGELFF.

This clone was observed a few times. The chain joins TRBV10-3 to TRBJ1-1; D ambiguous. CDR1 and CDR2 from the germline V gene are ENHRY and SYGVKD. V was cut by 3 bases and J by 1 base, with 9 bases left in between. The CDR3 extends over 14 amino acids. CDR3 residues: CAISDPRGNTEAFF. DNA for the CDR3: TGTGCCATCAGTGACCCACGAGGGAACACTGAAGCTTTCTTT.

V is TRBV4-3 and J is TRBJ2-3, with a possible D match to TRBD1 (5 bases). This CDR3 is 18 amino acids long. Germline V gives CDR1 LGHNA, CDR2 YSLEER. V was shortened by 0 bases and J by 2 bases, with 18 bases between the two germline ends. The CDR3 here is CASSQDSSGHLYTDTQYF. The DNA for the CDR3 is TGCGCCAGCAGCCAAGACTCTTCAGGGCACCTCTACACAGATACGCAGTATTTT.

This clone was seen more than once but under ten times. The chain employs TRBV6-5 and TRBJ2-1, with D perhaps TRBD2 (5 bases). Germline V gives CDR1 MNHEY, CDR2 SVGAGI. V lost 6 bases and J lost 7, with 13 bases in between. The CDR3 covers 13 residues. The DNA of the CDR3 is TGTGCCAGCAGGATGCTAGCAGGTAATGAGCAGTTCTTC. Its translation is CASRMLAGNEQFF.

In its sample, this clone was seen a few times. The genes are TRBV30 and TRBJ2-1, with D unresolved. The V gene's germline CDR1 is GTSNPN and CDR2 SVGIG (reference sequence). The CDR3 runs to 13 residues. The V end was cut by 0 bases, the J end by 12 bases, with 15 bases between. The DNA of the CDR3 is TGTGCCTGGAGTGTAACTCAGGCGTCTCCGCAGTTCTTC. Protein: CAWSVTQASPQFF. Combining the CDR3 with reference TRBV30 and TRBJ2-1 gives the whole variable domain SQTIHQWPATLVQPVGSPLSLECTVEGTSNPNLYWYRQAAGRGLQLLFYSVGIGQISSEVPQNLSASRPQDRQFILSSKKLLLSDSGFYLCAWSVTQASPQFFGPGTRLTVL.

This clone was detected only a few times. The CDR3 loop is CASSLAGGRETQYF. The CDR3 nucleotides read TGTGCCAGCAGTTTGGCAGGGGGCCGAGAGACCCAGTACTTC. The chain joins TRBV27 to TRBJ2-5, with 8 nucleotides matching TRBD1. The CDR3 totals 14 residues. With 3 bases clipped from V and 4 bases from J, the junction kept 4 bases outside the gene matches. Germline V gene lookup returns CDR1 MNHEY and CDR2 SMNVEV (reference sequence).

This clone has more than one count but fewer than ten. This rearrangement joins TRBV28 to TRBJ2-1; D possibly corresponds to TRBD2 (5 bases). Germline values: CDR1 MDHEN, CDR2 SYDVKM. The CDR3 sequence is 14 residues long. V lost 4 bases and J lost 5, with 12 bases in between. The CDR3, as DNA: TGTGCCAGCAGTTCGGGCCTAGCCAACAATGAGCAGTTCTTC. This sequence encodes CASSSGLANNEQFF.

CDR3 protein: CAWREGTAGNYEQYF. The CDR3 DNA sequence: TGTGCCTGGAGGGAGGGGACAGCAGGAAACTACGAGCAGTACTTC. V usage is TRBV30 and J usage is TRBJ2-7; possible D gene TRBD1, 7 bases. There are 15 residues in the CDR3. Germline assignment: CDR1 GTSNPN and CDR2 SVGIG (reference sequence). V was pared by 3 bases and J by 3 bases, with 18 bases between. The complete variable domain, with remaining parts taken from reference TRBV30 and TRBJ2-7, reads SQTIHQWPATLVQPVGSPLSLECTVEGTSNPNLYWYRQAAGRGLQLLFYSVGIGQISSEVPQNLSASRPQDRQFILSSKKLLLSDSGFYLCAWREGTAGNYEQYFGPGTRLTVT.

V gene TRBV6-6 combines with J gene TRBJ2-5; 8 bases are a match to TRBD2. Germline CDR1 and CDR2: MNHNY and SVGAGI (reference sequence). The CDR3 covers 14 residues. J lost 5 bases, V lost 6 bases, and 8 bases had no gene match. CDR3 region: CASRDSGSRETQYF. CDR3 bases: TGTGCCAGCAGGGACAGCGGGAGTCGTGAGACCCAGTACTTC.

This chain connects TRBV28 to TRBJ2-5; TRBD2 matches 12 bases. V lost 5 bases, J lost 5 bases, and 12 bases stayed unmatched. There are 17 residues in the CDR3. From germline, CDR1 is MDHEN and CDR2 SYDVKM. CDR3 protein: CASSATPGLAGSETQYF. Here the CDR3 DNA reads TGTGCCAGCAGTGCTACCCCGGGACTAGCGGGTTCGGAGACCCAGTACTTC.

This clone was recorded a few times. This sequence joins TRBV28 and TRBJ2-7; 7 nucleotides line up with TRBD1. Germline V gives CDR1 MDHEN, CDR2 SYDVKM. The CDR3 has 14 residues. The V and J ends lost 8 bases and 1 base, in that order; junction bases with no gene match: 8. CDR3 residues: CASGQTGPSYEQYF. CDR3 in DNA: TGTGCCAGCGGGCAGACAGGGCCTTCCTACGAGCAGTACTTC. Supplemented by reference TRBV28 and TRBJ2-7, the full variable domain reads DVKVTQSSRYLVKRTGEKVFLECVQDMDHENMFWYRQDPGLGLRLIYFSYDVKMKEKGDIPEGYSVSREKKERFSLILESASTNQTSMYLCASGQTGPSYEQYFGPGTRLTVT.

This clone was seen only a few times. The chain combines TRBV25-1 with TRBJ1-2; no clear D gene. This CDR3 spans 13 amino acids. Trimming stripped 2 bases from V and 4 bases from J, with 8 bases between. Germline V gene lookup returns CDR1 MGHDK and CDR2 SYGVNS. The CDR3 region has the DNA TGTGCCAGCAGTGAAGGAGAGGGCTATGGCTACACCTTC. Amino acids: CASSEGEGYGYTF.

The genes are TRBV29-1 and TRBJ1-1, with D possibly TRBD1 on 6 matching bases. This CDR3 spans 12 amino acids. CDR1 and CDR2 (germline): SQVTM, ANQGSEA. V dropped 1 base and J dropped 5 bases, with 8 bases sitting between them. The CDR3 DNA sequence: TGCAGCGTTGAAGCTACAGGGACTGAAGCTTTCTTT. Residues: CSVEATGTEAFF.

This clone was counted between two and nine times. The V gene is TRBV29-1, the J gene TRBJ2-5; the match to TRBD2 covers 9 bases. The CDR3 has 15 amino acids. Germline trimming cut 4 bases from V and 5 bases from J; bases unmatched to any gene: 11. CDR1 and CDR2 (germline): SQVTM, ANQGSEA. The CDR3 here is CSVAVLAGRGETQYF. The CDR3 region has the DNA TGCAGCGTTGCCGTTCTAGCGGGACGGGGGGAGACCCAGTACTTC.

V is TRBV27 and J is TRBJ2-1; D may be TRBD1 (5 bases). Trimming took off 2 bases at V and 3 bases at J, with 17 bases between the two ends. Germline CDR1 is MNHEY and CDR2 is SMNVEV (reference sequence). The CDR3 totals 17 residues. CDR3 in amino acids: CASSLRGATGLYNEQFF. The DNA of the CDR3 is TGTGCCAGCAGTTTAAGGGGCGCCACCGGCCTCTACAATGAGCAGTTCTTC.

This rearrangement joins TRBV4-3 to TRBJ2-7; TRBD1 matches 9 bases. The V and J ends lost 3 bases and 2 bases, in that order; junction bases with no gene match: 8. This CDR3 spans 16 amino acids. CDR1 is LGHNA and CDR2 is YSLEER in the germline V gene. CDR3 sequence (DNA): TGCGCCAGCAGCCAGATACCGGGACAGGGTACCTACGAGCAGTACTTC. Its translation is CASSQIPGQGTYEQYF.

This clone was found a few times. This sequence joins TRBV7-2 and TRBJ2-3; D is perhaps TRBD1 (5 bases). Germline V CDR1 and CDR2: SGHTA, FQGNSA. V was trimmed by 4 bases and J by 6 bases, leaving 17 bases between them. CDR3 length: 15 residues. The CDR3 nucleotides are TGTGCCAGCAGCTCGAGCGTGCAGGGCGCGGATACGCAGTATTTT. As protein: CASSSSVQGADTQYF.